What follows are 3 T cell receptor beta chains derived from one specimen sequenced in a study of blood T cell repertoires in COVID-19. Clones were sequenced by immunoSEQ multiplex PCR, and TCRdb holds only the in-frame ones, with some missing. The table has 90,000 to 110,000 clones, roughly 76% seen once; the top ten hold 8.5% to 9.5%. Sequencing input: peripheral blood. These receptors originate from a woman between 65 and 79 years old with acute or convalescent COVID-19.

The chain joins TRBV4-1 to TRBJ2-2; a possible D gene is TRBD2 (6 bases). V was cut by 6 bases and J by 5 bases, with 19 bases left in between. Germline-derived CDR1 and CDR2 are MGHRA and YSYEKL. The length of the CDR3 is 16 residues. The CDR3 DNA is TGCGCCAGCAGTCTAGGGAGGACTCTTACGACCGGGGAGCTGTTTTTT. Residues: CASSLGRTLTTGELFF.

The CDR3 sequence is CASSPGLAGGPDTGELFF. The CDR3 region has the DNA TGTGCCAGCAGCCCAGGACTAGCGGGGGGCCCGGACACCGGGGAGCTGTTTTTT. V usage is TRBV9 and J usage is TRBJ2-2; 14 positions agree with TRBD2. V dropped 4 bases and J dropped 3; count of bases not matched to a gene: 8. CDR1 SGDLS and CDR2 YYNGEE come from the germline V gene. This CDR3 has 18 amino acids.

The rearrangement links TRBV5-1 to TRBJ2-1, with 10 bases that match TRBD2. This CDR3 has 20 residues. V lost 1 base, J lost 6 bases, and 19 bases stayed unmatched. Germline CDR1 reads SGHRS; CDR2 reads YFSETQ. The CDR3 nucleotides are TGCGCCAGCAGCTTGAATGGAGTGAGCGGGAGGGGACGGCTCGGCAATGAGCAGTTCTTC. It is translated as CASSLNGVSGRGRLGNEQFF.